A single sample is the source of the 8 T cell receptor beta chains below, sequenced in a study of T cell therapy after organ transplantation. Their antigens are not known. Indicated time point: 20-29 weeks after completion of therapy. Repertoires were generated with immunoSEQ multiplex PCR, while TCRdb's copy carries only in-frame clones and drops some. The sample has thousands of clones; approximately 81% are singletons. The starting material was CD8+ T cells from blood, obtained after autologous CMV-specific T cell therapy. Source of these receptors: a human patient who had received a solid organ transplant and had CMV disease. Some T cells may be graft donor cells.

This chain links TRBV28 with TRBJ1-1; D is unresolved. The CDR3 runs 14 residues. V was clipped by 6 bases and J by 8 bases, with 19 bases between them. CDR1 is MDHEN, CDR2 SYDVKM, per germline. CDR3 coding DNA: TGTGCCAGCAGATCCTCCCTTTGGGGAGGGGAAGCTTTCTTT. Its protein product is CASRSSLWGGEAFF.

The rearrangement joins TRBV29-1 to TRBJ2-7; 13 bases are shared with TRBD2. V dropped 6 bases and J dropped 0; count of bases not matched to a gene: 5. The CDR3 is 15 residues long. Germline loops: CDR1 SQVTM, CDR2 ANQGSEA. The CDR3 sequence is CSVTGLAGASYEQYF. CDR3 DNA sequence: TGCAGCGTCACTGGACTAGCGGGAGCCTCCTACGAGCAGTACTTC.

In its sample, this clone was seen a few times. The chain has TRBV4-1 and TRBJ1-2, with D unclear. CDR3 length: 14 amino acids. Per germline, CDR1 MGHRA and CDR2 YSYEKL. Deletions cut 4 bases from V and 2 bases from J, with 11 bases between. The CDR3 nucleotides read TGCGCCAGCAGCCCAGTTGTGGGCAACTATGGCTACACCTTC. This codes for CASSPVVGNYGYTF.

The chain has TRBV27 and TRBJ1-1; no clear D. CDR1 is MNHEY, CDR2 SMNVEV, per germline (reference sequence). Trimming removed 2 bases at V and 0 bases at J, with 7 bases between. This CDR3 is 14 amino acids long. The chain's CDR3 is CASSLRIMNTEAFF. For the CDR3, the DNA is TGTGCCAGCAGTTTAAGGATTATGAACACTGAAGCTTTCTTT.

CDR3 amino acids: CASSSTGGNEKLFF. CDR3 DNA: TGTGCCAGCAGTTCGACAGGGGGTAATGAAAAACTGTTTTTT. The rearrangement joins TRBV9 to TRBJ1-4; 9 bases match TRBD1. The germline V gene has CDR1 SGDLS and CDR2 YYNGEE. There are 14 residues in the CDR3. V gave up 5 bases and J gave up 4 bases; unmatched junction bases: 3.

In regard to this clone: Other DNA sequences from this sample encode an identical CDR3 as well. This chain uses TRBV11-2 with TRBJ2-1; D not certain. There are 12 residues in the CDR3. V shed 4 bases and J shed 6 bases, with 7 bases lying between them. The germline gives CDR1 SGHAT, CDR2 FQNNGV. CDR3 protein: CASSSLGNEQFF. Here the CDR3 DNA reads TGTGCCAGCAGCTCCCTGGGCAATGAGCAGTTCTTC.

This clone was detected only a few times. J is TRBJ2-7 and V is TRBV5-4; perhaps TRBD2 as D (6 bases). The V gene's germline CDR1 is SGHNT and CDR2 YYREEE (reference sequence). V was cut by 3 bases and J by 6 bases, with 13 bases left in between. There are 13 residues in the CDR3. CDR3 protein: CASSSVGGSEQYF. CDR3 sequence (DNA): TGTGCCAGCAGCTCCGTTGGGGGGAGCGAGCAGTACTTC.

The chain employs TRBV10-2 and TRBJ1-2; 11 positions match TRBD1. The junction had 11 bases not matched to a gene; V was cut back by 2 bases and J by 6 bases. The CDR3 has 17 amino acids. The germline V gene has CDR1 WSHSY and CDR2 SAAADI. CDR3 in DNA: TGCGCCAGCAGTGAGACCACTGGACAGGGGGCAGGTCATGGCTACACCTTC. Translating it yields CASSETTGQGAGHGYTF.